This T cell receptor (beta chain) stems from a study of T cell responses to AZD1222 COVID-19 vaccine. Study as a whole: Pooling was applied to second doses at about 4 or about 12 weeks.

The germline V gene has CDR1 WSHSY and CDR2 SAAADI. This CDR3 is 14 amino acids long. Trimming took 8 bases from V and 4 from J, leaving 16 bases between them. With regard to this clone: As yet, its antigen is unknown.

Study results and caveats: Vaccine-related CD4 TCRs covered spike, predominating at 160-218 and 743-854. Repertoires in all cases were sampled only once the peak T cell response had passed. Clonal diversity was possibly underestimated, and white British individuals and females predominated among donors.

The method was immunoSEQ multiplex PCR; TCRdb's version includes in-frame clones alone and lacks a portion of them. This repertoire shows about 120,000 clones, roughly 90% found once; its top ten account for more than 7.5%. This sequence joins TRBV10-2 and TRBJ2-3; tentatively, D is TRBD2 (6 bases). The sequenced sample was peripheral blood, obtained on day 0 of AZD1222 vaccination. The receptor was isolated from an adult in good health. The CDR3 sequence: CASGDPGVADTQYF. The CDR3 region has the DNA TGCGCCAGCGGGGACCCGGGGGTCGCAGATACGCAGTATTTT.